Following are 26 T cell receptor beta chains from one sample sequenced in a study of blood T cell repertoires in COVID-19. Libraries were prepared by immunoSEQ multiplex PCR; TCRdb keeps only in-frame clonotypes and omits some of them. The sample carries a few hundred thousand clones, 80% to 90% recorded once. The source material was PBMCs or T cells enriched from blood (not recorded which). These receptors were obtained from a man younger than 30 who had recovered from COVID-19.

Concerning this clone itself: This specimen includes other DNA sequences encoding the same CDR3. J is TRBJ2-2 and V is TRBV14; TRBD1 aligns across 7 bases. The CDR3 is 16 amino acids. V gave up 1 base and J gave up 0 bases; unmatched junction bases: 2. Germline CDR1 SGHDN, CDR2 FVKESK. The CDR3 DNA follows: TGTGCCAGCAGCCAAGGTGGGACAGCGAACACCGGGGAGCTGTTTTTT. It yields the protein CASSQGGTANTGELFF.

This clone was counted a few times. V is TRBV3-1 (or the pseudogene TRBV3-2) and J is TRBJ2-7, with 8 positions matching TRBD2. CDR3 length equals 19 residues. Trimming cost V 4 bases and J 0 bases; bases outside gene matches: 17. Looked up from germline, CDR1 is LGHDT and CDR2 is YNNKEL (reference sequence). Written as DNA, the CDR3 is TGTGCCAGCAGCCCCAGACCCTTTCCTAGCGGGTATAGCTCCTACGAGCAGTACTTC. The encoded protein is CASSPRPFPSGYSSYEQYF.

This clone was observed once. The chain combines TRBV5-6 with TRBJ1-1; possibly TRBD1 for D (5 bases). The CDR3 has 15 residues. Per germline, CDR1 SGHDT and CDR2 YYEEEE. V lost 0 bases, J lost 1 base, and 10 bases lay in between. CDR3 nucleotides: TGTGCCAGCAGCTTGGGCAGGGTTTGGAACACTGAAGCTTTCTTT. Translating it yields CASSLGRVWNTEAFF. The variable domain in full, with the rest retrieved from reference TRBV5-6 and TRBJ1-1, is DAGVTQSPTHLIKTRGQQVTLRCSPKSGHDTVSWYQQALGQGPQFIFQYYEEEERQRGNFPDRFSGHQFPNYSSELNVNALLLGDSALYLCASSLGRVWNTEAFFGQGTRLTVV.

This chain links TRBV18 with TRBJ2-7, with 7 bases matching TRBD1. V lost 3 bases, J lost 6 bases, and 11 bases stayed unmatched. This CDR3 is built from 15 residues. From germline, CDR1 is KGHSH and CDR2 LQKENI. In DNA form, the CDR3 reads TGTGCCAGCTCACCCCAAGGGGGCAGGGTTCGCGAGCAGTACTTC. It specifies CASSPQGGRVREQYF.

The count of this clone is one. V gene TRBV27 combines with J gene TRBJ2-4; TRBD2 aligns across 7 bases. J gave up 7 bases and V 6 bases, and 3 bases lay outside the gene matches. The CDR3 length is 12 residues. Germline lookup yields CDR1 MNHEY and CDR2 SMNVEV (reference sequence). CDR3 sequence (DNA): TGTGCCAGCAGCTCCGGGAGGAACATTCAGTACTTC. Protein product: CASSSGRNIQYF.

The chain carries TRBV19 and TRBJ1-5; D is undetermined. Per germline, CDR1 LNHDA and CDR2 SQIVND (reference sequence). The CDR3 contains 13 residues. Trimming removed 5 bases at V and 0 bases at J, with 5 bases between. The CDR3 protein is CASSPYSNQPQHF. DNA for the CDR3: TGTGCCAGTAGTCCCTATAGCAATCAGCCCCAGCATTTT.

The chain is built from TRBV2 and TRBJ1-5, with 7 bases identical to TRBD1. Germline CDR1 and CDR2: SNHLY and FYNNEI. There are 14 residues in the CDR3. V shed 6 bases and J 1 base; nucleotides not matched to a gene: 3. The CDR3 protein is CASRTGESNQPQHF. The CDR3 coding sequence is TGTGCCAGCAGAACAGGGGAAAGCAATCAGCCCCAGCATTTT.

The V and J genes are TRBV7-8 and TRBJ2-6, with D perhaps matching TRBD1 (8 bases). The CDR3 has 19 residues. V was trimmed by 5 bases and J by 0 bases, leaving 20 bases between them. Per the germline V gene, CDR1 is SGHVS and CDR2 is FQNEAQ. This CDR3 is CASSRRQGTTSSGANVLTF. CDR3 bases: TGTGCCAGCAGCCGAAGACAGGGGACTACGAGCTCTGGGGCCAACGTCCTGACTTTC.

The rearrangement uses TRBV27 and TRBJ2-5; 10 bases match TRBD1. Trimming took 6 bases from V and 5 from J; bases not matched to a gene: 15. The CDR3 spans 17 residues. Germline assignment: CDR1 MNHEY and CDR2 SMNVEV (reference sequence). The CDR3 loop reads CASRRDRGVRAVETQYF. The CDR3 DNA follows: TGTGCCAGCAGGCGGGACAGGGGCGTGAGGGCGGTTGAGACCCAGTACTTC.

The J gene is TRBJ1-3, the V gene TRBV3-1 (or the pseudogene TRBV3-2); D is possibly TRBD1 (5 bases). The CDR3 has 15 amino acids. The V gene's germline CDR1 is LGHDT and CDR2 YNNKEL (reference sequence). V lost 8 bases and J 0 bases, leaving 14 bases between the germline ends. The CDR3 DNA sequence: TGTGCCAGCTCTGGGGGGGACTTCTCTGGAAACACCATATATTTT. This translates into CASSGGDFSGNTIYF.

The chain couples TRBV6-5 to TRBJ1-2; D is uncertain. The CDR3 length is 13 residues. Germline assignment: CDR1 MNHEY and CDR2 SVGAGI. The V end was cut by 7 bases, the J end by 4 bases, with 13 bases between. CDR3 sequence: CASITYLGYGYTF. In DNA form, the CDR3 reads TGTGCCAGCATAACGTACCTCGGCTATGGCTACACCTTC.

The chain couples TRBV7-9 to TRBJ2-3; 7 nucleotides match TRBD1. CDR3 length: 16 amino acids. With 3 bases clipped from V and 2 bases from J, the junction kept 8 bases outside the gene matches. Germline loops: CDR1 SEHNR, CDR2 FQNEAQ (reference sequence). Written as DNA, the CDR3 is TGTGCCAGCAGCTTGGGGAGACAGGGCTACACAGATACGCAGTATTTT. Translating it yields CASSLGRQGYTDTQYF.

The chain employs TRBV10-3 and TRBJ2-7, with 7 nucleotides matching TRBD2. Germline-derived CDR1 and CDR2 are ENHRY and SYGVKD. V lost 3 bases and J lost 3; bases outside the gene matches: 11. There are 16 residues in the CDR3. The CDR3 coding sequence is TGTGCCATCAGTGACTCTCTGCGGGAGTGGAGCTACGAGCAGTACTTC. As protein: CAISDSLREWSYEQYF.

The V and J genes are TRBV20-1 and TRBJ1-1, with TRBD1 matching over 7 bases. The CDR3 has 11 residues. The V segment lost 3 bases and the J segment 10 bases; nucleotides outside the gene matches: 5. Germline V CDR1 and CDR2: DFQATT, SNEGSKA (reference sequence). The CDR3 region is CSASTQGGAFF. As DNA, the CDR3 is TGCAGTGCTAGTACTCAGGGGGGAGCTTTCTTT.

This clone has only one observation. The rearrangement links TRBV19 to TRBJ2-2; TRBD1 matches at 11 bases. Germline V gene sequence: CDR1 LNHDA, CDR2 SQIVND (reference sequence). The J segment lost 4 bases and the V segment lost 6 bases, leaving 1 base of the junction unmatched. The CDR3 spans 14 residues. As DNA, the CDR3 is TGTGCCAGTAGGGACAGGGGGCTCACCGGGGAGCTGTTTTTT. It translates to CASRDRGLTGELFF.

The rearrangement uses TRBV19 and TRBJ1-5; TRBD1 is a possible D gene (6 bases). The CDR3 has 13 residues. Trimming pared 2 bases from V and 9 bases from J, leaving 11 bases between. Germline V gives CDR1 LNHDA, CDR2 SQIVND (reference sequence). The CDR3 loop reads CASSIKAQGPQHF. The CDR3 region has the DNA TGTGCCAGTAGTATAAAGGCACAGGGGCCCCAGCATTTT. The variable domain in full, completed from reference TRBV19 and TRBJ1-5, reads DGGITQSPKYLFRKEGQNVTLSCEQNLNHDAMYWYRQDPGQGLRLIYYSQIVNDFQKGDIAEGYSVSREKKESFPLTVTSAQKNPTAFYLCASSIKAQGPQHFGDGTRLSIL.

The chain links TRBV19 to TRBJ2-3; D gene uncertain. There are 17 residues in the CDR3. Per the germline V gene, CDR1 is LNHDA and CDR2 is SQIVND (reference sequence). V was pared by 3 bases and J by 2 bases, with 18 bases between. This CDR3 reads CASSILGTPFSTDTQYF. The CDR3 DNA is TGTGCCAGTAGTATTTTGGGCACACCTTTTTCCACAGATACGCAGTATTTT.

The CDR3: CASSFGSLASGYTF. CDR3 nucleotide sequence: TGTGCCAGCAGCTTCGGGTCCTTGGCCTCTGGCTACACCTTC. The genes are TRBV7-2 and TRBJ1-2; D is undetermined. The length of the CDR3 is 14 residues. Trimming removed 3 bases from V and 7 bases from J, with 15 bases in between. Germline assignment: CDR1 SGHTA and CDR2 FQGNSA.

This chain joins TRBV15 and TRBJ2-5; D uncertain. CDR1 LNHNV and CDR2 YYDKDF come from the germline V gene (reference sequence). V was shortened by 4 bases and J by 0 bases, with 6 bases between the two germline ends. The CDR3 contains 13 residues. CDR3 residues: CATSTRDQETQYF. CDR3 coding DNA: TGTGCCACCAGCACCCGGGACCAAGAGACCCAGTACTTC.

CDR3 bases: TGTGCCAGCAGCCCTCTCGGACAGGGGGGGTACGAGCAGTACTTC. Its translation is CASSPLGQGGYEQYF. The chain joins TRBV3-1 (or the pseudogene TRBV3-2) to TRBJ2-7; TRBD1 matches at 10 bases. Trimming at V came to 4 bases and at J to 4 bases, leaving 7 bases not matched to a gene. The CDR3 runs to 15 residues. The germline CDR1 and CDR2 sequences are LGHDT and YNNKEL (reference sequence).

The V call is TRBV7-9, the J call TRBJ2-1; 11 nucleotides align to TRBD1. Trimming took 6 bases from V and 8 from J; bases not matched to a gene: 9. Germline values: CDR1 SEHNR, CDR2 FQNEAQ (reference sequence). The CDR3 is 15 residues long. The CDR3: CASSNGQGARDEQFF. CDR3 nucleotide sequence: TGTGCCAGCAGTAATGGACAGGGGGCGCGGGATGAGCAGTTCTTC.

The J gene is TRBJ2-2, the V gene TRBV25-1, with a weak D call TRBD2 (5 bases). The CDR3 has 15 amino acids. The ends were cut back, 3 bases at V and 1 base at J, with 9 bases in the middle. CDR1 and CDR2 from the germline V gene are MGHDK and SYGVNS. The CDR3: CASSEVGGNTGELFF. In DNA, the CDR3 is TGTGCCAGCAGTGAGGTCGGAGGGAACACCGGGGAGCTGTTTTTT.

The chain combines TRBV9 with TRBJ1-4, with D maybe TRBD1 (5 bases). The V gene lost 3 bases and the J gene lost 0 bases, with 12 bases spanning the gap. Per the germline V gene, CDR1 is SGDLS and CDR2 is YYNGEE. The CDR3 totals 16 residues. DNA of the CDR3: TGTGCCAGCAGCGAAAGGGGTATCGCAACTAATGAAAAACTGTTTTTT. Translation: CASSERGIATNEKLFF.

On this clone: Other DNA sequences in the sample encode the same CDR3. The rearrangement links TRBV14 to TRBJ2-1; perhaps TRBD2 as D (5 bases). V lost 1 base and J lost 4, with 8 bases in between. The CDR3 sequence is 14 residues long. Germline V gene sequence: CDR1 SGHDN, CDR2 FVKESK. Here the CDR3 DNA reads TGTGCCAGCAGCCAAGTAAGCGGTTACAATGAGCAGTTCTTC. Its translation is CASSQVSGYNEQFF.

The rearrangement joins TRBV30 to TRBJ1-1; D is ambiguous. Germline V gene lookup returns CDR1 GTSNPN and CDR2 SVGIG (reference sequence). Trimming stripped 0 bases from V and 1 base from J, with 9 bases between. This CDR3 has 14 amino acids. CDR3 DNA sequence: TGTGCCTGGAGTGTACTAGGGAAGAACACTGAAGCTTTCTTT. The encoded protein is CAWSVLGKNTEAFF.

The CDR3: CASSIDVGRSDGYTF. The CDR3 DNA is TGTGCCAGTAGTATAGATGTCGGCAGGTCGGATGGCTACACCTTC. V usage is TRBV19 and J usage is TRBJ1-2; D gene unclear. The germline CDR1 and CDR2 sequences are LNHDA and SQIVND (reference sequence). There are 15 residues in the CDR3. V gave up 0 bases and J gave up 6 bases, with 14 bases separating them.